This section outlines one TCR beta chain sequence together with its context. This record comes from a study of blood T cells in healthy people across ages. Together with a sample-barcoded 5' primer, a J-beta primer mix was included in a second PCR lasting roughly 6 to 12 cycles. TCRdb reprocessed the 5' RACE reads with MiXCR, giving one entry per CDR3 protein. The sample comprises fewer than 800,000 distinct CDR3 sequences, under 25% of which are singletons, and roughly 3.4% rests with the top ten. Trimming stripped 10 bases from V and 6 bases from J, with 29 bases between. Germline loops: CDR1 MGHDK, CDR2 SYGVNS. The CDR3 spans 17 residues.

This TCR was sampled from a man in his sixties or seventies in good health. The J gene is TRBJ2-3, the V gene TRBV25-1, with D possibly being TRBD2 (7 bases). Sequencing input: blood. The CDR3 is CATEVGGRGRISDTQYF. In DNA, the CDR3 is TGTGCCACGGAGGTCGGGGGGCGCGGGCGGATCAGCGATACGCAGTATTTT.